This passage covers 4 T cell receptor beta chains from one sample sequenced in a study of T cell changes during pregnancy in multiple sclerosis. Repertoires were generated with immunoSEQ multiplex PCR, while TCRdb's copy carries only in-frame clones and drops some. The sample lists 55,000 to 80,000 clones, 85% to 90% occurring once. This sample comprised peripheral blood, obtained after pregnancy. These receptors came from a female donor in good health, enrolled as a control in a pregnancy study.

The V call is TRBV4-2, the J call TRBJ2-7; the match to TRBD2 covers 11 bases. This CDR3 is 16 amino acids long. CDR1 is LGHNA, CDR2 YNFKEQ, per germline. With V trimmed by 1 base and J by 5 bases, 7 bases remained unmatched. Written as DNA, the CDR3 is TGTGCCAGCAGCCAAGTGCAGACTAGCGGGACCCACGAGCAGTACTTC. Protein product: CASSQVQTSGTHEQYF.

This clone has just one count. This chain links TRBV14 with TRBJ2-7, with TRBD2 matching over 7 bases. The CDR3 has 15 amino acids. Germline values: CDR1 SGHDN, CDR2 FVKESK. V shed 1 base, J shed 2 bases, and the junction held 5 bases outside the gene matches. CDR3 nucleotide sequence: TGTGCCAGCAGCCAAGGAACTAGCGTAACCTACGAGCAGTACTTC. This encodes CASSQGTSVTYEQYF.

The chain recombines TRBV6-5 with TRBJ2-1; D is perhaps TRBD2 (6 bases). The germline V and J ends were trimmed by 4 bases and 2 bases, with 12 bases remaining between them. The CDR3 consists of 15 residues. Germline-derived CDR1 and CDR2 are MNHEY and SVGAGI. The CDR3 here is CASSLGGGPYNEQFF. The DNA of the CDR3 is TGTGCCAGCAGTTTGGGGGGAGGACCCTACAATGAGCAGTTCTTC.

This sequence joins TRBV5-6 and TRBJ1-6; D perhaps matches TRBD1 (6 bases). The V end was cut by 4 bases, the J end by 3 bases, with 14 bases between. The CDR3 length is 16 residues. Germline CDR1 SGHDT, CDR2 YYEEEE. In DNA, the CDR3 is TGTGCCAGCAGCGGACTCACAGGGAACTATAATTCACCCCTCCACTTT. It yields the protein CASSGLTGNYNSPLHF.